A single sample is the source of the 27 T cell receptor beta chains below, sequenced in a study of somatic mutations in cytotoxic T cells in rheumatoid arthritis. TCRdb's table, derived via immunoSEQ multiplex PCR, lists solely in-frame clones and lacks some. This table holds more than 12,000 clones, about 90% found once. Input material: CD4+ T cells sorted from blood. These TCRs come from a man between 65 and 85 years old with rheumatoid arthritis.

Here the CDR3 DNA reads TGCGCCAGCAGCTGGGAGTACACCGGGGAGCTGTTTTTT. This gives the protein CASSWEYTGELFF. This chain joins TRBV5-1 and TRBJ2-2; weak D call: TRBD2 (5 bases). Germline CDR1 reads SGHRS; CDR2 reads YFSETQ. The germline V and J ends were trimmed by 3 bases and 3 bases, with 6 bases remaining between them. This CDR3 comprises 13 residues. The variable domain in full, completed from reference TRBV5-1 and TRBJ2-2, reads KAGVTQTPRYLIKTRGQQVTLSCSPISGHRSVSWYQQTPGQGLQFLFEYFSETQRNKGNFPGRFSGRQFSNSRSEMNVSTLELGDSALYLCASSWEYTGELFFGEGSRLTVL.

This chain uses TRBV5-6 with TRBJ2-6; D remains unclear. This CDR3 comprises 15 residues. V was pared by 0 bases and J by 3 bases, with 7 bases between. CDR1 and CDR2 from the germline V gene are SGHDT and YYEEEE. CDR3 nucleotides: TGTGCCAGCAGCTTGGGCCGGTTTGGGGCCAACGTCCTGACTTTC. This codes for CASSLGRFGANVLTF.

The chain combines TRBV6-5 with TRBJ1-1; no clear D. V gave up 5 bases and J gave up 5 bases, with 12 bases separating them. The CDR3 contains 13 residues. Germline lookup yields CDR1 MNHEY and CDR2 SVGAGI. The CDR3 DNA reads TGTGCCAGCAGTGAAGCGCTCAAGACTGAAGCTTTCTTT. This encodes CASSEALKTEAFF.

This clone was recorded only once. The chain carries TRBV6-1 and TRBJ1-3; maybe TRBD1 (6 bases). Trimming cost V 7 bases and J 4 bases, with 14 bases left between them. This CDR3 region has 14 residues. CDR1 is MNHNS and CDR2 is SASEGT in the germline V gene. In DNA, the CDR3 is TGTGCCAGCATCGGGACAACTTACGGAAACACCATATATTTT. Translated, it gives CASIGTTYGNTIYF.

This chain joins TRBV18 and TRBJ1-2; D is undetermined. With 6 bases removed from V and 0 bases from J, the gap between germline ends came to 11 bases. This CDR3 is built from 14 residues. From germline, CDR1 is KGHSH and CDR2 LQKENI. CDR3 DNA: TGTGCCAGCTCCTCGGCAGGTTCTAACTATGGCTACACCTTC. Amino acid sequence: CASSSAGSNYGYTF.

The V call is TRBV5-1, the J call TRBJ2-5; D is perhaps TRBD1 (6 bases). CDR1 and CDR2 from the germline V gene are SGHRS and YFSETQ. The CDR3 is made up of 15 amino acids. Trimming removed 0 bases from V and 5 bases from J, with 14 bases in between. The DNA of the CDR3 is TGCGCCAGCAGCTTGGCCCAGGGGAGTTCGGAGACCCAGTACTTC. Translated, it gives CASSLAQGSSETQYF.

The chain uses TRBV9 and TRBJ2-7, with D possibly matching TRBD1 (7 bases). Germline V gives CDR1 SGDLS, CDR2 YYNGEE. The CDR3 has 14 residues. The V gene lost 4 bases and the J gene lost 4 bases, with 15 bases spanning the gap. CDR3 bases: TGTGCCAGCAGCCCTGGAGCAGGGGGGTACGAGCAGTACTTC. It translates to CASSPGAGGYEQYF.

The chain carries TRBV2 and TRBJ2-7, with 13 bases lining up with TRBD2. The germline V gene has CDR1 SNHLY and CDR2 FYNNEI. After removal of 8 bases from V and 3 bases from J, the junction contained 1 base not matched to a gene. CDR3 length: 13 amino acids. CDR3: CASRLAGGYEQYF. CDR3 sequence (DNA): TGTGCCAGCCGACTAGCGGGGGGCTACGAGCAGTACTTC.

This clone was picked up one time. This chain links TRBV6-5 with TRBJ1-6; tentative D call: TRBD1 (6 bases). CDR3 length: 12 amino acids. V lost 5 bases and J lost 14, with 13 bases in between. Germline CDR1 MNHEY, CDR2 SVGAGI. CDR3 protein: CASSTPTGALHF. CDR3 in DNA: TGTGCCAGCAGTACCCCGACAGGCGCCCTCCACTTT.

This clone was seen once. This chain connects TRBV19 to TRBJ2-5, with D possibly TRBD1 on 5 matching bases. The germline CDR1 and CDR2 sequences are LNHDA and SQIVND (reference sequence). V was shortened by 3 bases and J by 0 bases, with 14 bases between the two germline ends. This CDR3 has 16 residues. The DNA for the CDR3 is TGTGCCAGTAGTATCCCTTTACAGGAGCACCAAGAGACCCAGTACTTC. This gives the protein CASSIPLQEHQETQYF. The complete variable domain, with remaining parts taken from reference TRBV19 and TRBJ2-5, reads DGGITQSPKYLFRKEGQNVTLSCEQNLNHDAMYWYRQDPGQGLRLIYYSQIVNDFQKGDIAEGYSVSREKKESFPLTVTSAQKNPTAFYLCASSIPLQEHQETQYFGPGTRLLVL.

The chain couples TRBV6-5 to TRBJ1-3; D ambiguous. Germline V gene sequence: CDR1 MNHEY, CDR2 SVGAGI. The CDR3 has 15 residues. Deletions cut 11 bases from V and 0 bases from J, with 17 bases between. The CDR3 bases are TGTGCCGCTTCAAAATCAGCGATCTCTGGAAACACCATATATTTT. Encoded protein: CAASKSAISGNTIYF.

The V gene is TRBV19, the J gene TRBJ2-1; 11 nucleotides align to TRBD2. The ends lost 4 bases at V and 8 bases at J; junction bases unmatched: 19. CDR1 and CDR2 (germline): LNHDA, SQIVND (reference sequence). The CDR3 consists of 19 residues. The CDR3: CASSTKGSGRAGTFYEQFF. Written as DNA, the CDR3 is TGTGCCAGTAGTACTAAGGGTAGCGGGAGGGCCGGAACTTTCTATGAGCAGTTCTTC.

The chain has TRBV19 and TRBJ1-1; no clear D gene. Germline V CDR1 and CDR2: LNHDA, SQIVND (reference sequence). Trimming took off 5 bases at V and 3 bases at J, with 10 bases between the two ends. The CDR3 spans 13 residues. The CDR3: CASSSRPHTEAFF. As DNA, the CDR3 is TGTGCCAGTAGTTCCCGTCCTCACACTGAAGCTTTCTTT.

The J gene is TRBJ1-2, the V gene TRBV10-2; TRBD1 matches 8 bases. The CDR3 sequence is 14 residues long. Trimming cost V 8 bases and J 4 bases; bases outside gene matches: 9. Per germline, CDR1 WSHSY and CDR2 SAAADI. The CDR3 DNA reads TGCGCCAGCCGACAGACAGGGGTAGGCTATGGCTACACCTTC. It is translated as CASRQTGVGYGYTF.

V gene TRBV27 combines with J gene TRBJ2-1, with 12 bases that match TRBD2. The length of the CDR3 is 17 residues. V shed 6 bases, J shed 5 bases, and the junction held 11 bases outside the gene matches. The germline V gene has CDR1 MNHEY and CDR2 SMNVEV (reference sequence). The CDR3 DNA is TGTGCCAGCAGGAAGCTAGCGGGAGGGCCGAGGCACAATGAGCAGTTCTTC. It yields the protein CASRKLAGGPRHNEQFF.

The rearrangement links TRBV28 to TRBJ2-2; no clear D gene. The length of the CDR3 is 13 residues. Germline values: CDR1 MDHEN, CDR2 SYDVKM. V lost 8 bases, J lost 0 bases, and 7 bases lay in between. CDR3 sequence (DNA): TGTGCCAGCTTAACATCGAACACCGGGGAGCTGTTTTTT. Translation: CASLTSNTGELFF.

The chain carries TRBV18 and TRBJ2-3, with 7 bases that match TRBD1. With 6 bases clipped from V and 1 base from J, the junction kept 10 bases outside the gene matches. This CDR3 is built from 16 residues. Germline values: CDR1 KGHSH, CDR2 LQKENI. The CDR3 reads CASSSSGTVRTDTQYF. The CDR3 coding sequence is TGTGCCAGCTCCTCATCCGGGACAGTACGCACAGATACGCAGTATTTT.

The genes are TRBV6-5 and TRBJ2-7; possible D gene TRBD1, 6 bases. The germline V and J ends were trimmed by 5 bases and 0 bases, with 11 bases remaining between them. From germline, CDR1 is MNHEY and CDR2 SVGAGI. The CDR3 contains 14 residues. The CDR3 sequence is CASSDRLSSYEQYF. The CDR3 bases are TGTGCCAGCAGTGACAGGTTAAGCTCCTACGAGCAGTACTTC.

The gene calls are TRBV7-6 and TRBJ2-3; TRBD2 agrees at 10 bases. Germline CDR1 is SGHVS and CDR2 is FNYEAQ. The CDR3 is 15 residues long. V lost 6 bases, J lost 5 bases, and 8 bases stayed unmatched. The CDR3 loop is CASSLEAGGGDTQYF. The CDR3 DNA reads as TGTGCCAGCAGTCTGGAAGCGGGAGGGGGAGATACGCAGTATTTT.

Points on this clone: The CDR3 carries no conserved terminal phenylalanine or tryptophan, so it likely arises from a read error. The chain is built from TRBV7-9 and TRBJ1-1; D might be TRBD1 (5 bases). The V gene lost 2 bases and the J gene lost 0 bases, with 10 bases spanning the gap. The germline gives CDR1 SEHNR, CDR2 FQNEAQ (reference sequence). CDR3 length equals 15 residues. CDR3 residues: CASSLNGALNTEAFS. CDR3 nucleotide sequence: TGTGCCAGCAGCTTAAATGGGGCATTGAACACTGAAGCTTTCTCT.

The chain couples TRBV30 to TRBJ2-1, with TRBD2 identical over 11 bases. Germline V lookup: CDR1 GTSNPN, CDR2 SVGIG (reference sequence). Germline trimming cut 8 bases from V and 3 bases from J; bases unmatched to any gene: 6. This CDR3 comprises 14 residues. CDR3 in amino acids: CAGTLAGVYNEQFF. For the CDR3, the DNA is TGTGCCGGGACACTAGCGGGAGTCTACAATGAGCAGTTCTTC.

The V call is TRBV19, the J call TRBJ2-5, with D perhaps matching TRBD2 (6 bases). CDR1 is LNHDA, CDR2 SQIVND, per germline (reference sequence). The CDR3 covers 18 residues. Trimming removed 2 bases from V and 2 bases from J, with 21 bases in between. This chain's CDR3 is CASSIRGRARGPQETQYF. The CDR3 DNA sequence: TGTGCCAGTAGTATAAGGGGAAGGGCGCGGGGACCGCAAGAGACCCAGTACTTC.

The V gene is TRBV6-6, the J gene TRBJ2-3; D gene uncertain. V was pared by 6 bases and J by 7 bases, with 11 bases between. Germline V lookup: CDR1 MNHNY, CDR2 SVGAGI (reference sequence). The CDR3 totals 12 residues. CDR3 region: CASSPESYTQYF. DNA of the CDR3: TGTGCCAGCAGCCCGGAGTCGTATACGCAGTATTTT.

CDR3: CASSRGQGMAEAFF. Here the CDR3 DNA reads TGTGCCAGCAGCCGCGGACAGGGGATGGCTGAAGCTTTCTTT. The chain combines TRBV25-1 with TRBJ1-1, with TRBD1 matching 9 bases. The V and J ends lost 6 bases and 6 bases, in that order; junction bases with no gene match: 8. The length of the CDR3 is 14 residues. Germline CDR1 reads MGHDK; CDR2 reads SYGVNS.

This chain's CDR3 is CSVSGTGGGYTGELFF. The DNA for the CDR3 is TGCAGCGTTTCCGGGACAGGGGGCGGCTACACCGGGGAGCTGTTTTTT. This chain links TRBV29-1 with TRBJ2-2; 12 nucleotides line up with TRBD1. Germline V lookup: CDR1 SQVTM, CDR2 ANQGSEA. V lost 5 bases and J lost 3; bases outside the gene matches: 7. This CDR3 contains 16 residues.

The CDR3 sequence: CASRMTGSNYGYTF. CDR3 in DNA: TGTGCCAGCAGGATGACAGGGTCTAACTATGGCTACACCTTC. The gene calls are TRBV28 and TRBJ1-2; 7 bases are shared with TRBD1. In germline, CDR1 is MDHEN, CDR2 SYDVKM. The CDR3 runs to 14 residues. V was pared by 6 bases and J by 0 bases, with 4 bases of the junction left unmatched.

The chain carries TRBV5-4 and TRBJ2-7; 14 bases are shared with TRBD2. The CDR3 totals 14 residues. With V trimmed by 5 bases and J by 3 bases, 1 base remained unmatched. Germline V gives CDR1 SGHNT, CDR2 YYREEE (reference sequence). CDR3 loop: CASSGTSGSYEQYF. CDR3 bases: TGTGCCAGCAGTGGGACTAGCGGGAGCTACGAGCAGTACTTC.